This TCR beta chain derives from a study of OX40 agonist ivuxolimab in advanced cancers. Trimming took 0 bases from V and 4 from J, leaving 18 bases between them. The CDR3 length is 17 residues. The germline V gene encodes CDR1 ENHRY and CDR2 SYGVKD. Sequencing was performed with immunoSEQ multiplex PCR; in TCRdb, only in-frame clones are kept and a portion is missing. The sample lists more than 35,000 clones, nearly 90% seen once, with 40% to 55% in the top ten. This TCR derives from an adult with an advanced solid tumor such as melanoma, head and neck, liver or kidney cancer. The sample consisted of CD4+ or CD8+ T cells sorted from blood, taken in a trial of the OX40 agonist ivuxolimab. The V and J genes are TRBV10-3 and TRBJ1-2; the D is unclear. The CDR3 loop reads CAISESIGEPILYGYTF. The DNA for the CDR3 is TGTGCCATCAGTGAGTCGATCGGAGAACCGATACTCTATGGCTACACCTTC.